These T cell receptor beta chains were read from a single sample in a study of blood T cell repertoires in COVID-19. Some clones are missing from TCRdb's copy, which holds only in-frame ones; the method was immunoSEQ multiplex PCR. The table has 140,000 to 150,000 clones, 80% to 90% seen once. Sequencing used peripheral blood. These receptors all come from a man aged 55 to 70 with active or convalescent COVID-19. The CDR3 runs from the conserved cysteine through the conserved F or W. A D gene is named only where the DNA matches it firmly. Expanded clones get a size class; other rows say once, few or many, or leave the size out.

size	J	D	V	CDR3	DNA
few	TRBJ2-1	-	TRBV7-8	CASSLGEHEQFF	TGTGCCAGCAGCTTAGGGGAGCATGAGCAGTTCTTC
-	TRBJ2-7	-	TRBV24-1	CATSDFGYEQYF	TGTGCCACCAGTGATTTCGGCTACGAGCAGTACTTC
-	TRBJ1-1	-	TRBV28	CASSSHMNTEAFF	TGTGCCAGCAGTTCCCACATGAACACTGAAGCTTTCTTT
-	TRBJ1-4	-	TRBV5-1	CASSLTGGKLFF	TGCGCCAGCAGCTTGACCGGGGGAAAACTGTTTTTT
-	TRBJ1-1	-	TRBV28	CATQLQVLNTEAFF	TGTGCCACCCAGTTACAGGTACTGAACACTGAAGCTTTCTTT
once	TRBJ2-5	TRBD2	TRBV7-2	CASSFHLSSGGGETQYF	TGTGCCAGCAGCTTCCACCTCTCTAGCGGGGGAGGGGAGACCCAGTACTTC
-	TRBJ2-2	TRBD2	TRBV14	CASSHGLAGYSTGELFF	TGTGCCAGCAGCCACGGACTAGCGGGTTATAGCACCGGGGAGCTGTTTTTT
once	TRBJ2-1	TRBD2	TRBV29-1	CSVVSGRNNEQFF	TGCAGCGTTGTTAGCGGGAGGAACAATGAGCAGTTCTTC
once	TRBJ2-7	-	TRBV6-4	CASSTRLENYEQYF	TGTGCCAGCAGTACCCGACTAGAGAACTACGAGCAGTACTTC
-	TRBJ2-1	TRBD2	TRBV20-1	CSASILAGSYNEQFF	TGCAGTGCTAGTATACTAGCGGGGTCCTACAATGAGCAGTTCTTC
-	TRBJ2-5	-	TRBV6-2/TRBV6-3	CASSYLTDQETQYF	TGTGCCAGCAGTTACTTAACAGACCAAGAGACCCAGTACTTC
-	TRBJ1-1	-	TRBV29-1	CSARRGNTEAFF	TGCAGCGCCCGACGGGGGAACACTGAAGCTTTCTTT
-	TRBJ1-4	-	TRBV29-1	CSVVGEDEKLFF	TGCAGCGTTGTGGGGGAGGACGAAAAACTGTTTTTT
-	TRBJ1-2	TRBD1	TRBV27	CASRPPGQGGGYTF	TGTGCCAGCAGACCACCGGGACAGGGGGGAGGCTACACCTTC
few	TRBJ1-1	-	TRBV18	CASSPRGVRLNTEAFF	TGTGCCAGCTCACCTCGCGGGGTCCGCCTGAACACTGAAGCTTTCTTT
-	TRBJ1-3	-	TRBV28	CASSLMGRALSGNTIYF	TGTGCCAGCAGTTTGATGGGCAGGGCTCTTTCTGGAAACACCATATATTTT
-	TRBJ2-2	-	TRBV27	CASSLGQGNAGELFF	TGTGCCAGCAGTTTAGGTCAGGGTAACGCCGGGGAGCTGTTTTTT
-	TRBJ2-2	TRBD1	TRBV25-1	CASRPDRAGGELFF	TGTGCCAGCAGACCGGACAGGGCAGGCGGGGAGCTGTTTTTT
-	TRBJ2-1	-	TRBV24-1	CATSDPKAGTYYNEQFF	TGTGCCACCAGTGACCCCAAGGCGGGGACTTACTACAATGAGCAGTTCTTC
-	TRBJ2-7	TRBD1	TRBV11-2	CASSPPTMANGQGGDEQYF	TGTGCCAGCAGCCCCCCCACGATGGCGAATGGACAGGGGGGGGACGAGCAGTACTTC
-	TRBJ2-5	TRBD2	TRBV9	CASSTPAGGQETQYF	TGTGCCAGCAGCACCCCGGCGGGGGGCCAAGAGACCCAGTACTTC
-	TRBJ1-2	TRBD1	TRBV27	CASSLSRGAGGYTF	TGTGCCAGCAGTTTATCCAGGGGGGCAGGTGGCTACACCTTC
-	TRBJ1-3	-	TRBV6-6	CASSLTHSISGNTIYF	TGTGCCAGCAGTCTTACCCACAGTATCTCTGGAAACACCATATATTTT
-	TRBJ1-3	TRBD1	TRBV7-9	CASSRTGGGNTIYF	TGTGCCAGCAGCCGTACAGGGGGAGGAAACACCATATATTTT
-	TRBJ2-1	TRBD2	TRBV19	CASSTTTLAGPYNEQFF	TGTGCCAGTAGTACGACAACCCTAGCGGGACCCTACAATGAGCAGTTCTTC
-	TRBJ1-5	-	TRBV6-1	CASSEARSKNQPQHF	TGTGCCAGCAGTGAAGCGCGGAGCAAAAATCAGCCCCAGCATTTT
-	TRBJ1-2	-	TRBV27	CATLSGLPNYGYTF	TGTGCCACCTTAAGCGGGCTCCCTAACTATGGCTACACCTTC
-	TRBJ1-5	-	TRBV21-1	CASRGTGIDQPQHF	TGTGCCAGCAGGGGGACAGGGATTGATCAGCCCCAGCATTTT
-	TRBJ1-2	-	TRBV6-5	CASSYIDNYGYTF	TGTGCCAGCAGTTACATTGACAATTATGGCTACACCTTC
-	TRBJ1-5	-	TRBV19	CASTRGSNQPQHF	TGTGCCTCGACCAGGGGTAGCAATCAGCCCCAGCATTTT
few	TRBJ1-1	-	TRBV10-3	CAISGVNRGSEAFF	TGTGCCATCAGTGGGGTCAATAGGGGCTCTGAAGCTTTCTTT
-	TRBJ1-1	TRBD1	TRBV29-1	CSVGTGGTEAFF	TGCAGCGTGGGGACAGGGGGCACTGAAGCTTTCTTT
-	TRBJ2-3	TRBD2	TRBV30	CAWSVLGLAGGPNSAPISTDTQYF	TGTGCCTGGAGTGTGCTGGGACTAGCGGGAGGGCCAAATTCTGCCCCGATTAGCACAGATACGCAGTATTTT
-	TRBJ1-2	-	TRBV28	CASRVGMTDGYTF	TGTGCCAGCAGAGTAGGGATGACAGATGGCTACACCTTC
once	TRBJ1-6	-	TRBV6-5	CASSFRTDPNSPLHF	TGTGCCAGCAGTTTCAGGACAGACCCTAATTCACCCCTCCACTTT
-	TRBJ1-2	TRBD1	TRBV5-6	CASSLGGQGRNYGYTF	TGTGCCAGCAGTCTGGGAGGACAGGGCCGAAACTATGGCTACACCTTC
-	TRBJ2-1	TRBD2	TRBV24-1	CATTPGTSGRFNEQFF	TGTGCCACCACCCCAGGGACTAGCGGGAGGTTCAATGAGCAGTTCTTC
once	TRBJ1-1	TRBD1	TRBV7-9	CASSPGQGADTEAFF	TGTGCCAGCAGTCCGGGACAGGGGGCGGACACTGAAGCTTTCTTT
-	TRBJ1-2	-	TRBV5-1	CASSVEGQSGYTF	TGCGCCAGCAGCGTGGAGGGGCAGTCGGGCTACACCTTC
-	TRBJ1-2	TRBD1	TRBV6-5	CASSYRGRGNYGYTF	TGTGCCAGCAGTTACAGGGGGCGAGGGAACTATGGCTACACCTTC
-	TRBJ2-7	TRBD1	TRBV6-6	CASSREGTGGNEQYF	TGTGCCAGCAGCCGAGAAGGGACAGGGGGCAACGAGCAGTACTTC
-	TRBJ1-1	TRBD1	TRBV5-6	CASSVSTGAEAFF	TGTGCCAGCAGCGTGTCGACAGGGGCTGAAGCTTTCTTT
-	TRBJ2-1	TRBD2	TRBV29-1	CSVSTPGTSTYNEQFF	TGCAGCGTTTCGACCCCCGGGACTAGCACCTACAATGAGCAGTTCTTC
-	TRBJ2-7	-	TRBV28	CALGRESEQYF	TGTGCCTTGGGCAGGGAAAGTGAGCAGTACTTC
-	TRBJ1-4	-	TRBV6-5	CASIQWGANEKLFF	TGTGCCAGCATTCAATGGGGGGCTAATGAAAAACTGTTTTTT
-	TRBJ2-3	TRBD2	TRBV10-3	CAIRLKLAGNGTQYF	TGTGCCATCAGACTCAAACTAGCGGGGAATGGTACGCAGTATTTT
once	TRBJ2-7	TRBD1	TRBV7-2	CASSLSGQVTEQYF	TGTGCCAGCAGCTTAAGTGGACAGGTTACCGAGCAGTACTTC
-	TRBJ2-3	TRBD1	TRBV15	CATSDRAGYHAPEYF	TGTGCCACCAGCGACAGGGCCGGCTACCATGCCCCCGAGTATTTT
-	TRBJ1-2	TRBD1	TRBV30	CAWSVRQGSTNYGYTF	TGTGCCTGGAGTGTAAGACAGGGGTCGACTAACTATGGCTACACCTTC
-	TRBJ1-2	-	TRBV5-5	CASSLRDTNYGYTF	TGTGCCAGCAGCTTAAGAGACACCAACTATGGCTACACCTTC
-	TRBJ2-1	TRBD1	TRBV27	CASSLLFGTGGLYEQFF	TGTGCCAGCAGTTTATTGTTCGGGACAGGGGGCTTGTATGAGCAGTTCTTC